These T cell receptor beta chains were read from a single sample in a study of T-cell reconstitution after alpha-beta-depleted transplantation in children. MiXCR, run by TCRdb on the PCR reads, gives a single entry per CDR3 protein. The sample holds around 93,000 distinct CDR3 sequences, more than 7% seen once. This sample comprised PBMCs from the stem cell graft donor, obtained from the stem cell graft. Source of these receptors: a human donor who donated a stem cell graft to a child with congenital amegakaryocytic thrombocytopenia. The CDR3 runs from the conserved cysteine through the conserved F or W. Fields, in order: CDR3 protein, CDR3 DNA, D gene, J gene, clone size, V gene. D genes are given only for firm matches. Some rows have no size entry. The others give once, few or many, or a class for an expanded clone.

CDR3 protein: CAWSVREGWGKLFF; CDR3 DNA: TGTGCCTGGAGTGTACGGGAAGGGTGGGGAAAACTGTTTTTT; D gene: -; J gene: TRBJ1-4; clone size: -; V gene: TRBV30
CDR3 protein: CASKGGPSNEKLFF; CDR3 DNA: TGTGCCAGCAAGGGGGGGCCAAGTAATGAAAAACTGTTTTTT; D gene: -; J gene: TRBJ1-4; clone size: many; V gene: TRBV6-5
CDR3 protein: CSVFSHGYTF; CDR3 DNA: TGCAGCGTTTTCAGTCATGGCTACACCTTC; D gene: -; J gene: TRBJ1-2; clone size: many; V gene: TRBV29-1
CDR3 protein: CSARESIGEKLFF; CDR3 DNA: TGCAGTGCTAGAGAGTCAATTGGGGAAAAACTGTTTTTT; D gene: -; J gene: TRBJ1-4; clone size: few; V gene: TRBV20-1
CDR3 protein: CASSSTGLDGYTF; CDR3 DNA: TGCGCCAGCAGTTCGACAGGGTTGGATGGCTACACCTTC; D gene: TRBD1; J gene: TRBJ1-2; clone size: many; V gene: TRBV5-1
CDR3 protein: CASSRNRAYEQYF; CDR3 DNA: TGCGCCAGCAGCCGGAACCGGGCCTACGAGCAGTACTTC; D gene: -; J gene: TRBJ2-7; clone size: many; V gene: TRBV4-1
CDR3 protein: CASNLDSYKKTQYF; CDR3 DNA: TGTGCCAGCAACTTAGACTCCTACAAGAAGACGCAGTATTTT; D gene: -; J gene: TRBJ2-3; clone size: many; V gene: TRBV12-3/TRBV12-4
CDR3 protein: CASSLVPGQGGQETQYF; CDR3 DNA: TGTGCCAGCAGTTTAGTCCCTGGACAGGGAGGTCAAGAGACCCAGTACTTC; D gene: TRBD1; J gene: TRBJ2-5; clone size: many; V gene: TRBV12-3/TRBV12-4
CDR3 protein: CASHGTSGANVLTF; CDR3 DNA: TGTGCCAGCCACGGGACCTCTGGGGCCAACGTCCTGACTTTC; D gene: -; J gene: TRBJ2-6; clone size: many; V gene: TRBV12-3/TRBV12-4
CDR3 protein: CASSRSYSNQPQHF; CDR3 DNA: TGTGCCAGCAGTCGCTCGTATAGCAATCAGCCCCAGCATTTT; D gene: -; J gene: TRBJ1-5; clone size: many; V gene: TRBV6-5
CDR3 protein: CASSLAGSDTQYF; CDR3 DNA: TGTGCCAGCAGCTTAGCGGGGTCAGATACGCAGTATTTT; D gene: -; J gene: TRBJ2-3; clone size: many; V gene: TRBV7-2
CDR3 protein: CASSLGQNIQYF; CDR3 DNA: TGTGCCAGCAGCTTAGGACAAAACATTCAGTACTTC; D gene: -; J gene: TRBJ2-4; clone size: -; V gene: TRBV7-9
CDR3 protein: CASSSLMAEANYGYTF; CDR3 DNA: TGTGCCAGCAGCTCCCTTATGGCCGAAGCTAACTATGGCTACACCTTC; D gene: -; J gene: TRBJ1-2; clone size: many; V gene: TRBV7-9
CDR3 protein: CASSSQPGLIHNEQFF; CDR3 DNA: TGTGCCAGCAGCTCCCAACCGGGACTGATCCACAATGAGCAGTTCTTC; D gene: -; J gene: TRBJ2-1; clone size: -; V gene: TRBV7-9
CDR3 protein: CASSPIRGRKLFF; CDR3 DNA: TGTGCCAGCAGCCCCATTCGGGGGAGGAAACTGTTTTTT; D gene: -; J gene: TRBJ1-4; clone size: once; V gene: TRBV7-9
CDR3 protein: CCVARDWDQPQHF; CDR3 DNA: TGCTGCGTTGCCCGGGACTGGGATCAGCCCCAGCATTTT; D gene: -; J gene: TRBJ1-5; clone size: once; V gene: TRBV29-1
CDR3 protein: CASSSGLGWATEAFF; CDR3 DNA: TGCGCCAGCAGCTCTGGCCTGGGGTGGGCCACTGAAGCTTTCTTT; D gene: -; J gene: TRBJ1-1; clone size: many; V gene: TRBV5-1
CDR3 protein: CASSAVGDEQYF; CDR3 DNA: TGCGCCAGCAGCGCGGTAGGAGACGAGCAGTACTTC; D gene: -; J gene: TRBJ2-7; clone size: many; V gene: TRBV5-1
CDR3 protein: CASRAKPYTGELFF; CDR3 DNA: TGTGCCAGTCGAGCTAAGCCCTACACCGGGGAGCTGTTTTTT; D gene: -; J gene: TRBJ2-2; clone size: -; V gene: TRBV19
CDR3 protein: CSARSDISFGNTIYF; CDR3 DNA: TGCAGTGCTAGGTCGGACATCTCTTTTGGGAACACCATATATTTT; D gene: -; J gene: TRBJ1-3; clone size: many; V gene: TRBV20-1
CDR3 protein: CSVHGTSEKYEQFF; CDR3 DNA: TGCAGCGTCCACGGGACTAGCGAAAAGTATGAGCAGTTCTTC; D gene: TRBD2; J gene: TRBJ2-1; clone size: many; V gene: TRBV29-1
CDR3 protein: CASRSVNNSPLHF; CDR3 DNA: TGTGCCAGCAGGTCCGTTAATAATTCACCCCTCCACTTT; D gene: -; J gene: TRBJ1-6; clone size: many; V gene: TRBV12-3/TRBV12-4
CDR3 protein: CASRASFRGRDQPQHF; CDR3 DNA: TGTGCCAGCAGGGCCAGTTTCAGGGGGCGTGATCAGCCCCAGCATTTT; D gene: TRBD1; J gene: TRBJ1-5; clone size: -; V gene: TRBV27
CDR3 protein: CATTGSYEQYF; CDR3 DNA: TGTGCCACCACGGGGTCATACGAGCAGTACTTC; D gene: -; J gene: TRBJ2-7; clone size: few; V gene: TRBV28
CDR3 protein: CSATSRDRVTGELFF; CDR3 DNA: TGCAGTGCGACTAGCCGGGACAGAGTAACCGGGGAGCTGTTTTTT; D gene: -; J gene: TRBJ2-2; clone size: many; V gene: TRBV20-1
CDR3 protein: CSARGRGIDGTEAFF; CDR3 DNA: TGCAGTGCTAGAGGACGGGGTATAGATGGGACTGAAGCTTTCTTT; D gene: -; J gene: TRBJ1-1; clone size: many; V gene: TRBV20-1